One and the same sample provided the 14 T cell receptor beta chains below, sequenced in a study of T cell repertoires in cytomegalovirus infection (dated by TCRdb to about 2019). What the treatment or condition label conveys for this sample: in vitro stimulation with specific CMV peptide epitopes to enrich CMV-specific T cells. Sequencing took place on an Illumina HiSeq 1500. TCRdb handled the public reads itself, with Q25 trimming in fastp and clone calling in MiXCR, and kept productive beta chains. Rows are combined by CDR3 protein, so each entry shows the most common genes and DNA. In all, the sample holds 110,000 or so distinct CDR3 sequences, and more than 30% of those were seen once. The top ten clonotypes cover 40% to 45% of the sample. These TCRs' antigens remain unknown. The sample consisted of CD8+ T cells from cultured PBMCs, taken from culture after CMV antigen stimulation. The source is a human donor in good health (CMV status not recorded). Some clones in this sample may be carry-over from other donors' samples.

CDR3 DNA sequence: TGTGCCAGCAGCTCCCGGGACAGCCTGAACACCGGGGAGCTGTTTTTT. This sequence encodes CASSSRDSLNTGELFF. The chain uses TRBV7-2 and TRBJ2-2; TRBD1 matches at 7 bases. The CDR3 consists of 16 residues. Germline V gives CDR1 SGHTA, CDR2 FQGNSA. V lost 4 bases to trimming and J lost 1 base; unmatched junction nucleotides: 6.

Many counts were recorded for this clonotype. The rearrangement uses TRBV11-2 and TRBJ1-1, with D hard to call. CDR1 is SGHAT and CDR2 is FQNNGV in the germline V gene. Trimming cost V 1 base and J 1 base, with 7 bases left between them. The CDR3 has 14 residues. CDR3 loop: CASSLGVGNTEAFF. Written as DNA, the CDR3 is TGTGCCAGCAGCTTAGGGGTCGGGAACACTGAAGCTTTCTTT.

This chain links TRBV19 with TRBJ2-7; tentatively, D is TRBD1 or TRBD2 (5 bases each). CDR3 length: 13 residues. From germline, CDR1 is LNHDA and CDR2 SQIVND (reference sequence). V lost 9 bases and J 3 bases, leaving 15 bases between the germline ends. CDR3 protein: CASSPGTSYEQYF. As DNA, the CDR3 is TGTGCCAGCAGCCCGGGGACCAGCTACGAGCAGTACTTC.

This clonotype was counted once. The chain combines TRBV5-1 with TRBJ2-1; 9 positions agree with TRBD1. The germline CDR1 and CDR2 sequences are SGHRS and YFSETQ. This CDR3 spans 15 amino acids. Losses at the gene ends were 0 bases for V and 8 bases for J; bases not matched to a gene: 6. The CDR3 reads CASSLGQGVFDEQFF. CDR3 sequence (DNA): TGCGCCAGCAGCTTGGGACAGGGGGTTTTTGATGAGCAGTTCTTC.

V usage is TRBV7-6 and J usage is TRBJ2-1; D gene unclear. CDR3 length equals 15 residues. V shed 5 bases and J shed 4 bases, with 15 bases lying between them. The germline CDR1 and CDR2 sequences are SGHVS and FNYEAQ. CDR3 residues: CASSVRIGPYNEQFF. In DNA form, the CDR3 reads TGTGCCAGCAGCGTACGCATCGGGCCTTACAATGAGCAGTTCTTC.

A few counts support this clonotype. This sequence joins TRBV7-6 and TRBJ1-2; 11 nucleotides align to TRBD1. The CDR3 runs to 15 residues. V trimming: 3 bases; J trimming: 5 bases; junction bases outside the gene matches: 5. Germline V gene sequence: CDR1 SGHVS, CDR2 FNYEAQ. CDR3 DNA sequence: TGTGCCAGCAGCTTCGGGACAGGGGGATGGTATGGCTACACCTTC. Amino acid sequence: CASSFGTGGWYGYTF.

This clonotype was counted only a few times. The V and J genes are TRBV7-6 and TRBJ2-5; D perhaps matches TRBD1 (5 bases). Trimming stripped 4 bases from V and 5 bases from J, with 20 bases between. This CDR3 has 16 amino acids. CDR1 SGHVS and CDR2 FNYEAQ come from the germline V gene. The CDR3 DNA sequence: TGTGCCAGCAGCTCTATAGGCCAGGGTCTAAAGGAGACCCAGTACTTC. Protein: CASSSIGQGLKETQYF.

V usage is TRBV7-6 and J usage is TRBJ2-7; TRBD1 or TRBD2 may be the D gene (5 bases each). Trimming shortened V by 5 bases and J by 7 bases, and 15 bases separated the two germline ends. CDR1 is SGHVS, CDR2 FNYEAQ, per germline. The CDR3 length is 13 residues. The CDR3 spells CASSLGEHREQYF. CDR3 sequence (DNA): TGTGCCAGCAGCCTAGGGGAGCACAGGGAGCAGTACTTC.

V usage is TRBV6-1 and J usage is TRBJ1-5; TRBD1 might be the D (6 bases). The CDR3 covers 14 residues. The germline V gene has CDR1 MNHNS and CDR2 SASEGT. V lost 1 base, J lost 6 bases, and 10 bases lay in between. CDR3 sequence: CASSEDRETQPQHF. In DNA, the CDR3 is TGTGCCAGCAGTGAAGACAGGGAAACTCAGCCCCAGCATTTT.

This sequence joins TRBV7-2 and TRBJ2-1; D is possibly TRBD2 (6 bases). The V gene lost 3 bases and the J gene lost 4 bases, with 13 bases spanning the gap. The CDR3 has 15 amino acids. The germline V gene encodes CDR1 SGHTA and CDR2 FQGNSA. This CDR3 is CASSFRWAGYNEQFF. CDR3 nucleotides: TGTGCCAGCAGCTTCAGATGGGCGGGATACAATGAGCAGTTCTTC.

J is TRBJ2-1 and V is TRBV9, with 9 bases lining up with TRBD2. Germline V lookup: CDR1 SGDLS, CDR2 YYNGEE. The CDR3 is 16 amino acids. V shed 4 bases, J shed 5 bases, and the junction held 10 bases outside the gene matches. The DNA of the CDR3 is TGTGCCAGCAGCTTTAGCGGGGGTCCATTGCACAATGAGCAGTTCTTC. Translation gives CASSFSGGPLHNEQFF.

V and J are TRBV4-1 and TRBJ1-1, with 7 positions matching TRBD1. V lost 3 bases, J lost 4 bases, and 11 bases stayed unmatched. Per germline, CDR1 MGHRA and CDR2 YSYEKL. This CDR3 spans 16 amino acids. The CDR3 bases are TGCGCCAGCAGCCAGGAACCGAACAGGGGTGGCACTGAAGCTTTCTTT. Encoded protein: CASSQEPNRGGTEAFF.

This chain connects TRBV19 to TRBJ1-6, with D hard to call. This CDR3 has 14 amino acids. V lost 6 bases to trimming and J lost 0 bases, with 6 bases between them. The germline V gene encodes CDR1 LNHDA and CDR2 SQIVND (reference sequence). CDR3 amino acids: CASRDSSYNSPLHF. CDR3 nucleotide sequence: TGTGCCAGTAGAGATAGCTCCTATAATTCACCCCTCCACTTT.

The rearrangement joins TRBV7-8 to TRBJ2-3; possibly TRBD1 or TRBD2 for D (7 bases each). V was cut by 7 bases and J by 0 bases, with 17 bases left in between. The CDR3 extends over 16 amino acids. CDR1 and CDR2 from the germline V gene are SGHVS and FQNEAQ. This CDR3 reads CASTPGGGGSTDTQYF. The DNA for the CDR3 is TGTGCCAGCACACCAGGGGGGGGGGGTAGCACAGATACGCAGTATTTT.